The 18 T cell receptor beta chains below all came from one sample that was sequenced in a study of T cells in Graves' hyperthyroidism and ophthalmopathy. TCR beta CDR3 region amplification was performed from RNA transcripts. The TCR CDR3 first-round RT-PCR relied on the HTBI primer set. TCRdb re-called the multiplex PCR reads through MiXCR, storing one row per CDR3 protein. The sample comprises about 610,000 distinct CDR3 sequences, 14% to 15% of which are singletons, and around 4.5% rests with the top ten. The sequenced sample was blood. These receptors all come from a woman aged 40 to 55 with Graves' ophthalmopathy.

This clonotype was seen many times. The chain links TRBV28 to TRBJ2-7; D not certain. The V gene's germline CDR1 is MDHEN and CDR2 SYDVKM. This CDR3 comprises 18 residues. The ends were cut back, 4 bases at V and 1 base at J, with 23 bases in the middle. For the CDR3, the DNA is TGTGCCAGCAGTTCGGGCACCTCCCAGCGTTCTTATTCCTACGAGCAGTACTTC. It codes for CASSSGTSQRSYSYEQYF.

This clonotype was observed a few times. The V and J genes are TRBV29-1 and TRBJ2-5; possibly TRBD1 or TRBD2 for D (5 bases each). V was shortened by 5 bases and J by 5 bases, with 18 bases between the two germline ends. This CDR3 contains 14 residues. Germline CDR1 is SQVTM and CDR2 is ANQGSEA. CDR3 in amino acids: CSVFGGWQVETQYF. The CDR3 DNA reads as TGCAGCGTTTTTGGGGGATGGCAGGTGGAGACCCAGTACTTC.

This clonotype was picked up many times. The chain links TRBV7-8 to TRBJ2-5, with D maybe TRBD2 (6 bases). Germline CDR1 is SGHVS and CDR2 is FQNEAQ. The V end was cut by 1 base, the J end by 2 bases, with 11 bases between. The CDR3 contains 15 residues. The CDR3 nucleotides are TGTGCCAGCAGCTTAGAACTAGCACAACAAGAGACCCAGTACTTC. This translates into CASSLELAQQETQYF. Together with reference TRBV7-8 and TRBJ2-5, the CDR3 gives the full variable domain: GAGVSQSPRYKVAKRGQDVALRCDPISGHVSLFWYQQALGQGPEFLTYFQNEAQLDKSGLPSDRFFAERPEGSVSTLKIQRTQQEDSAVYLCASSLELAQQETQYFGPGTRLLVL.

This rearrangement joins TRBV4-2 to TRBJ2-7; possible D gene TRBD1, 6 bases. Looked up from germline, CDR1 is LGHNA and CDR2 is YNFKEQ. CDR3 length: 14 amino acids. The ends were cut back, 3 bases at V and 4 bases at J, with 13 bases in the middle. CDR3 DNA sequence: TGTGCCAGCAGCCAGGAGAAACAGGGATACGAGCAGTACTTC. Protein product: CASSQEKQGYEQYF.

This clonotype has a handful of counts. This chain links TRBV6-1 with TRBJ2-5; 9 nucleotides agree with TRBD1. Trimming removed 6 bases from V and 5 bases from J; junction bases left unmatched: 10. The CDR3 sequence is 15 residues long. The germline gives CDR1 MNHNS, CDR2 SASEGT. The DNA for the CDR3 is TGTGCCAGCAGCTGGACACAGGGGGCGAGGGAGACCCAGTACTTC. This gives the protein CASSWTQGARETQYF.

This clonotype was detected a few times. The rearrangement joins TRBV9 to TRBJ2-7; 9 bases match TRBD2. Germline V gene lookup returns CDR1 SGDLS and CDR2 YYNGEE. The junction had 6 bases not matched to a gene; V was cut back by 2 bases and J by 3 bases. This CDR3 contains 15 residues. Written as DNA, the CDR3 is TGTGCCAGCAGCGTCTCCGGGACTAGCTACTACGAGCAGTACTTC. This translates into CASSVSGTSYYEQYF.

This clonotype was observed at least ten times. The chain joins TRBV7-8 to TRBJ2-2; 9 nucleotides match TRBD2. V was pared by 8 bases and J by 6 bases, with 13 bases of the junction left unmatched. The length of the CDR3 is 16 residues. The germline CDR1 and CDR2 sequences are SGHVS and FQNEAQ. CDR3 sequence: CASRILASGMSGELFF. In DNA form, the CDR3 reads TGTGCCAGCCGTATCCTAGCTAGCGGGATGTCCGGGGAGCTGTTTTTT.

This clonotype came up many times. The CDR3 nucleotides are TGCGCCAGCAGCCAAGTCGAATGGTACGAGCAGTACTTC. Encoded protein: CASSQVEWYEQYF. The chain uses TRBV4-3 and TRBJ2-7; D not resolved. Germline lookup yields CDR1 LGHNA and CDR2 YSLEER. There are 13 residues in the CDR3. Deletions cut 1 base from V and 4 bases from J, with 8 bases between.

This clonotype came up many times. CDR3 amino acids: CASSQDGRGYQETQYF. The CDR3, as DNA: TGTGCCAGCAGCCAAGACGGGCGGGGGTACCAAGAGACCCAGTACTTC. The gene calls are TRBV14 and TRBJ2-5; 7 bases map to TRBD2. The CDR3 runs to 16 residues. V lost 0 bases and J lost 0; bases outside the gene matches: 4. Germline values: CDR1 SGHDN, CDR2 FVKESK.

About this clonotype itself: It may be a read error: a sequence one base away is much more abundant. The chain carries TRBV6-2 or TRBV6-3 and TRBJ1-6, with a tentative D call TRBD1 (5 bases). Germline loops: CDR1 MNHEY, CDR2 SVGEGT. Deletions cut 4 bases from V and 11 bases from J, with 18 bases between. The CDR3 extends over 15 amino acids. This chain's CDR3 is CASSSPGRKVAPLHF. The CDR3 DNA sequence: TGTGCCAGCAGTTCACCGGGACGGAAGGTCGCACCCCTCCACTTT.

This clonotype was detected ten times or more. V gene TRBV28 combines with J gene TRBJ2-7, with TRBD2 matching 15 bases. With V trimmed by 4 bases and J by 5 bases, 6 bases remained unmatched. Germline V gene sequence: CDR1 MDHEN, CDR2 SYDVKM. The CDR3 is made up of 16 amino acids. The CDR3 region has the DNA TGTGCCAGCAGTTCACGGACTAGCGGGAGGGGGGACGAGCAGTACTTC. Amino acids: CASSSRTSGRGDEQYF.

The rearrangement links TRBV20-1 to TRBJ1-5; D possibly corresponds to TRBD1 (6 bases). Trimming removed 3 bases at V and 8 bases at J, with 11 bases between. CDR3 length equals 12 residues. Germline CDR1 and CDR2: DFQATT and SNEGSKA (reference sequence). The CDR3 coding sequence is TGCAGTGCTAGGGCGTCAGGGGAGCCCCAGCATTTT. It encodes CSARASGEPQHF.

In this sample, this clonotype turned up many times. The rearrangement links TRBV12-3 or TRBV12-4 to TRBJ1-1, with unresolved D. Between the trimmed V and J ends, which lost 3 bases and 7 bases, there was a span of 9 bases. The CDR3 contains 12 residues. The CDR3 sequence: CASSFGGIEAFF. CDR3 DNA: TGTGCCAGCAGTTTCGGCGGAATTGAAGCTTTCTTT.

This clonotype was detected many times. V usage is TRBV20-1 and J usage is TRBJ1-2; a weak D match, TRBD1 (5 bases). Trimming left V 3 bases short and J 5 bases short, with 13 bases between. The CDR3 loop spans 13 amino acids. Per germline, CDR1 DFQATT and CDR2 SNEGSKA (reference sequence). CDR3 residues: CSASLTAFYGYTF. As DNA, the CDR3 is TGCAGTGCTAGTTTGACAGCCTTTTATGGCTACACCTTC.

This clonotype came up many times. This chain connects TRBV9 to TRBJ1-3; D call uncertain. CDR1 is SGDLS and CDR2 is YYNGEE in the germline V gene. The CDR3 is made up of 16 amino acids. Trimming cost V 1 base and J 7 bases, with 18 bases left between them. The DNA for the CDR3 is TGTGCCAGCAGCGTATTATACGGGCTCGGGAGGAACACCATATATTTT. This encodes CASSVLYGLGRNTIYF.

With respect to this clonotype: This may be a read error: a much more frequent sequence differs by one nucleotide. This sequence joins TRBV10-3 and TRBJ1-2, with TRBD1 identical over 9 bases. The CDR3 extends over 12 amino acids. Germline V gene sequence: CDR1 ENHRY, CDR2 SYGVKD. The CDR3 region has the DNA TGTACCATGGGACAGGGTGGCTATGGCTACACCTTC. Protein product: CTMGQGGYGYTF.

The rearrangement joins TRBV12-3 or TRBV12-4 to TRBJ1-1; tentative D call: TRBD1 (6 bases). This CDR3 has 13 residues. Trimming cost V 5 bases and J 11 bases, with 18 bases left between them. CDR3 in amino acids: CASSVNTGSGAFF. CDR3 DNA: TGTGCCAGCAGTGTTAACACAGGGTCGGGCGCTTTCTTT.

This clonotype turned up a few times. The rearrangement links TRBV12-3 or TRBV12-4 to TRBJ1-5; D ambiguous. This CDR3 has 13 amino acids. The V end was cut by 7 bases, the J end by 3 bases, with 10 bases between. Here the CDR3 DNA reads TGTGCCAGCACTGGGGTATTCAATCAGCCCCAGCATTTT. Translated: CASTGVFNQPQHF.